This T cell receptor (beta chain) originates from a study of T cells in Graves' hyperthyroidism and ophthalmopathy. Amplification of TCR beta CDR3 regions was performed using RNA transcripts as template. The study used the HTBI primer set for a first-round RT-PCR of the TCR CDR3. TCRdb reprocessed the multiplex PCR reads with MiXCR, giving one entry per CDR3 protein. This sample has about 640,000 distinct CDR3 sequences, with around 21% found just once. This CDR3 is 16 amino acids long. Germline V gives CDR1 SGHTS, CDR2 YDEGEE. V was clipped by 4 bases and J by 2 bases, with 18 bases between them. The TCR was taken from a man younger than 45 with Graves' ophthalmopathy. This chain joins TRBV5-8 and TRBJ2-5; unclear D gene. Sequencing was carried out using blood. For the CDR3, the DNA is TGTGCCAGCAGCCCCGGACGAACCGCAACTCAAGAGACCCAGTACTTC. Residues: CASSPGRTATQETQYF.